This T cell receptor beta chain appears in the sequencing data of a study of blood T cell repertoires in COVID-19. Background on the study: Some COVID-19 samples were acute and others convalescent; all came from the United States, Italy and Spain. PBMCs, B-cell-depleted T cells, or T cells provided the cDNA or gDNA that made up the material.

Measured with immunoSEQ multiplex PCR; TCRdb has only the in-frame clones, and not every one. This sample has around 59,000 clones, with roughly 79% found just once. Germline V gives CDR1 SGHTA, CDR2 FQGTGA. The J segment lost 9 bases and the V segment lost 5 bases, leaving 16 bases of the junction unmatched. The length of the CDR3 is 17 residues. The specimen was peripheral blood. This chain joins TRBV7-3 and TRBJ2-3, with 11 nucleotides matching TRBD2. This TCR came from a woman older than 75 with active or convalescent COVID-19. CDR3 sequence: CASSTTTSLAGGGTQYF. In nucleotides, the CDR3 is TGTGCCAGCAGCACGACTACTTCCCTAGCGGGGGGAGGGACGCAGTATTTT.